This T cell receptor beta chain was observed in a study of T cells in Graves' hyperthyroidism and ophthalmopathy. Study-level results: The model identified upcoming ophthalmopathy a median around 7.1 months ahead of onset. Stable hyperthyroidism was told apart from ophthalmopathy by a model built on 13 V-J features.

The CDR3 extends over 15 amino acids. Germline V CDR1 and CDR2: MNHNS, SASEGT. The V segment lost 7 bases and the J segment 5 bases; nucleotides outside the gene matches: 13. Duration under 3 months, a NOSPECS grade of at least 4, and a Clinical Activity Score of at least 3 characterized the ophthalmopathy patients. Note on this clonotype: The target antigen is unknown.

Researchers amplified the TCR beta CDR3 regions from RNA transcripts. HTBI primers were employed in a first-round RT-PCR of the TCR CDR3. A single record per CDR3 protein comes from TCRdb applying MiXCR to the multiplex PCR reads. Here the sample spans fewer than 450,000 distinct CDR3 sequences, about 15% being singletons. Sequenced material: blood. The chain is built from TRBV6-1 and TRBJ1-2; TRBD1 agrees at 7 bases. This TCR was sampled from a woman aged 60-75 years with Graves' ophthalmopathy. CDR3 amino acids: CASTSGGNVPYGYTF. The CDR3 bases are TGTGCCAGCACCTCAGGGGGAAACGTTCCTTATGGCTACACCTTC.